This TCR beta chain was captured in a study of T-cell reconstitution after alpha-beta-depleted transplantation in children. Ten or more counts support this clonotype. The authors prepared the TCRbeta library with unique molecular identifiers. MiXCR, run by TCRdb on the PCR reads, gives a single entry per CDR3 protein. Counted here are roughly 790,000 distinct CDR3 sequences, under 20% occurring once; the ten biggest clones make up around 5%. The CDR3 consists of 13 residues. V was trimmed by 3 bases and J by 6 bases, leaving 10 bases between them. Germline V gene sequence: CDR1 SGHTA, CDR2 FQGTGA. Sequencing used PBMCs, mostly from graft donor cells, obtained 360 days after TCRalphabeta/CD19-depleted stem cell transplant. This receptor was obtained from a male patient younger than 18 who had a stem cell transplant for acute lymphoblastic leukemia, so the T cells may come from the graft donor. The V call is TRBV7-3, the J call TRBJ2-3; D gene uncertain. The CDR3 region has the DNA TGTGCCAGCAGCTTTTCCCTAGGGGATACGCAGTATTTT. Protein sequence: CASSFSLGDTQYF. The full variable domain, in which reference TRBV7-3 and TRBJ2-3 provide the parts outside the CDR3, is GAGVSQTPSNKVTEKGKYVELRCDPISGHTALYWYRQSLGQGPEFLIYFQGTGAADDSGLPNDRFFAVRPEGSVSTLKIQRTERGDSAVYLCASSFSLGDTQYFGPGTRLTVL.